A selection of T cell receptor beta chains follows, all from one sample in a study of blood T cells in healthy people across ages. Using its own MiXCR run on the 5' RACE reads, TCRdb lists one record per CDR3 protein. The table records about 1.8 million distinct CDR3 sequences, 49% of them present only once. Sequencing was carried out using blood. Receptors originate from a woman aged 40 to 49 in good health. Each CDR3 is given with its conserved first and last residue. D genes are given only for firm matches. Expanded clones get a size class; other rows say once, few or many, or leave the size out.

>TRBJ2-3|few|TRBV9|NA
CASSARDVYTDTQYF
TGTGCCAGCAGCGCCCGGGACGTTTACACAGATACGCAGTATTTT
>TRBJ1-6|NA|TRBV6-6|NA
CASSPPPQGDSPLHF
TGTGCCAGCAGCCCTCCTCCACAGGGAGATTCACCCCTCCACTTT
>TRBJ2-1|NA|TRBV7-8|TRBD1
CASSPPALDRAYNGQFF
TGTGCCAGCAGCCCGCCCGCTCTAGACAGGGCTTACAATGGGCAGTTCTTC
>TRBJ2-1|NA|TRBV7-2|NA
CASSRDQAANEQFF
TGTGCCAGCAGCCGGGACCAGGCGGCCAATGAGCAGTTCTTC
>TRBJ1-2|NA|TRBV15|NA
CATSDHGVDYGYTF
TGTGCCACATCCGACCATGGAGTCGACTATGGCTACACCTTC
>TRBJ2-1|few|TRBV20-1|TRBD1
CSAIQGWQFF
TGCAGTGCCATACAGGGGTGGCAGTTCTTC
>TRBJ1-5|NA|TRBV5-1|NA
CASSPGDNYSNQPQHF
TGCGCCAGCAGCCCAGGGGACAACTATAGCAATCAGCCCCAGCATTTT
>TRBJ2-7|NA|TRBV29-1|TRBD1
CSGGTGFYEQYF
TGCAGCGGCGGGACAGGGTTCTACGAGCAGTACTTC
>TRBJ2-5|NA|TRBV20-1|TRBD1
CSARVRAGGRETQYF
TGCAGTGCTAGGGTCAGGGCAGGGGGTCGGGAGACCCAGTACTTC
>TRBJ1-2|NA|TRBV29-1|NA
CSVEDPGLGGYTF
TGCAGCGTTGAAGATCCAGGGCTAGGCGGCTACACCTTC
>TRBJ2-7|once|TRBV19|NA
CASSPGWNEQYF
TGTGCCAGTAGTCCGGGTTGGAACGAGCAGTACTTC
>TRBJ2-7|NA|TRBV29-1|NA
CSAGTASNEQYF
TGCAGCGCGGGGACCGCCTCGAACGAGCAGTACTTC
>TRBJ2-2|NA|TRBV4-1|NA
CASSQVPVWGNTGELFF
TGCGCCAGCAGCCAAGTACCGGTTTGGGGGAACACCGGGGAGCTGTTTTTT
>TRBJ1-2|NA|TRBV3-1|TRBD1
CASSARDRGGGYTF
TGTGCCAGCAGCGCCCGGGACAGGGGTGGTGGCTACACCTTC
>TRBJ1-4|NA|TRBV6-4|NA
CAIFRHREGREKLFF
TGTGCCATTTTCCGCCACAGGGAGGGTAGGGAAAAACTGTTTTTT
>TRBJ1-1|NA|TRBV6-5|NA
CASSYVGEAFF
TGTGCCAGCAGTTACGTGGGAGAAGCTTTCTTT
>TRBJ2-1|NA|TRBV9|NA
CASSARGSNNYNEQFF
TGTGCCAGCAGCGCCAGGGGTAGCAATAACTACAATGAGCAGTTCTTC
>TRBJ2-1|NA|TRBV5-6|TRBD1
CASSGRVDRVVGEQFF
TGTGCCAGCAGCGGGCGGGTGGACAGGGTTGTCGGTGAGCAGTTCTTC
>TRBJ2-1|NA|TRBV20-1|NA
CSAREFIGTSFNEQFF
TGCAGTGCTAGAGAGTTTATAGGGACATCCTTTAATGAGCAGTTCTTC
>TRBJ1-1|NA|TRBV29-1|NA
CSVRRQGNTEAFF
TGCAGCGTCCGACGCCAGGGGAACACTGAAGCTTTCTTT